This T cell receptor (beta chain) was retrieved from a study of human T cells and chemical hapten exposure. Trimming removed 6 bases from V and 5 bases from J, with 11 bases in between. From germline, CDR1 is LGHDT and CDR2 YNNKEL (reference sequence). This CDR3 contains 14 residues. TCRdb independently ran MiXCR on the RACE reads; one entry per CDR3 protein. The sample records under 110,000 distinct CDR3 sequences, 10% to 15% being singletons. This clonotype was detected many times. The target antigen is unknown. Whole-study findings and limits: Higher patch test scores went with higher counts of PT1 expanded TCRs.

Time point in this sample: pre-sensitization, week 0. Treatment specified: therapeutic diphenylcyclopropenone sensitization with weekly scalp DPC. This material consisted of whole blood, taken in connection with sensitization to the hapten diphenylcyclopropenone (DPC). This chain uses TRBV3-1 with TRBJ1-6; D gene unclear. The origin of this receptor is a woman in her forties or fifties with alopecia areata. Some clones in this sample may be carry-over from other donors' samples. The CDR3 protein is CASRRRSDNSPLHF. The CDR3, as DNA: TGTGCCAGCAGACGGCGGTCGGATAATTCACCCCTCCACTTT. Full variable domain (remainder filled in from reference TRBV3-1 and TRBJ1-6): DTAVSQTPKYLVTQMGNDKSIKCEQNLGHDTMYWYKQDSKKFLKIMFSYNNKELIINETVPNRFSPKSPDKAHLNLHINSLELGDSAVYFCASRRRSDNSPLHFGNGTRLTVT.